This TCR beta chain was documented in a study of early T cells in non-severe SARS-CoV-2 infection. V trimming: 1 base; J trimming: 4 bases; junction bases outside the gene matches: 7. Germline CDR1 is SQVTM and CDR2 is ANQGSEA. There are 17 residues in the CDR3. The sample holds a few counts of this clonotype. Unique molecular identifiers (one per individual cDNA molecule) were attached. Each CDR3 protein gets one entry after TCRdb re-called the 5' RACE reads with MiXCR. Among about 77,000 distinct CDR3 sequences listed, approximately 5% were seen once. This specimen was whole blood, taken at baseline. V usage is TRBV29-1 and J usage is TRBJ2-1; TRBD2 matches 13 bases. This TCR came from an adult who was a healthcare worker with PCR-confirmed SARS-CoV-2 infection or an uninfected control (not recorded which). The CDR3 loop reads CSVEGLAGGTQYNEQFF. CDR3 in DNA: TGCAGCGTTGAAGGACTAGCGGGAGGAACACAATACAATGAGCAGTTCTTC.